The next 29 T cell receptor beta chains were all read from a single sample in a study of blood T cell repertoires in COVID-19. Clones were sequenced by immunoSEQ multiplex PCR, and TCRdb holds only the in-frame ones, with some missing. The sample lists some 290,000 clones; roughly 90% were seen once. Sequenced material: peripheral blood. These receptor sequences come from a woman in her thirties with COVID-19, enrolled during active disease.

The rearrangement joins TRBV30 to TRBJ2-4; D might be TRBD1 (6 bases). CDR3 length equals 13 residues. Germline V lookup: CDR1 GTSNPN, CDR2 SVGIG (reference sequence). V lost 2 bases and J lost 6, with 11 bases in between. CDR3 loop: CAWSIEGGNIQYF. The CDR3 DNA reads as TGTGCCTGGAGTATTGAAGGGGGAAACATTCAGTACTTC.

This CDR3 reads CASGGDRVPSGANVLTF. CDR3 nucleotide sequence: TGCGCCAGCGGCGGGGACAGGGTCCCCTCTGGGGCCAACGTCCTGACTTTC. The chain couples TRBV5-1 to TRBJ2-6; TRBD1 agrees at 9 bases. The CDR3 is 17 residues long. Germline trimming cut 7 bases from V and 0 bases from J; bases unmatched to any gene: 8. Germline V gene data show CDR1 as SGHRS and CDR2 as YFSETQ.

In this sample, this clone turned up once. V is TRBV7-5 and J is TRBJ2-7; the table's D call, TRBD2, was not checked against the DNA. TRBV7-5 is a pseudogene locus. CDR3 size: 16 residues. CDR3 loop: CARSPLVEFLFYEQYF. CDR3 DNA sequence: TGTGCCAGAAGCCCCCTCGTGGAGTTCCTCTTCTACGAGCAGTACTTC.

V is TRBV4-1 and J is TRBJ1-2; D not resolved. This CDR3 is built from 14 residues. Germline V gene lookup returns CDR1 MGHRA and CDR2 YSYEKL. Deletions cut 3 bases from V and 2 bases from J, with 10 bases between. Written as DNA, the CDR3 is TGCGCCAGCAGCCAGGTCGGACTGAACTATGGCTACACCTTC. This encodes CASSQVGLNYGYTF.

The V call is TRBV3-1 (or the pseudogene TRBV3-2), the J call TRBJ2-5; 7 nucleotides agree with TRBD1. The CDR3 sequence is 14 residues long. After removal of 4 bases from V and 2 bases from J, the junction contained 4 bases not matched to a gene. Germline CDR1 LGHDT, CDR2 YNNKEL (reference sequence). The CDR3 loop is CASSPETGQETQYF. DNA for the CDR3: TGTGCCAGCAGCCCAGAGACAGGGCAAGAGACCCAGTACTTC.

In its sample, this clone was seen a few times. The germline gene is not matched at one end of the junction; a read error may be the cause. V usage is TRBV6-1 and J usage is TRBJ1-1; D possibly corresponds to TRBD1 (5 bases). From germline, CDR1 is MNHNS and CDR2 SASEGT. The CDR3 covers 12 residues. Here the CDR3 reads CASSEGGTDAFF. CDR3 nucleotide sequence: TGTGCCAGCAGTGAGGGAGGGACTGATGCTTTCTTT.

The rearrangement joins TRBV5-4 to TRBJ2-1, with 14 nucleotides matching TRBD2. Germline V gene sequence: CDR1 SGHNT, CDR2 YYREEE (reference sequence). The CDR3 is 19 residues long. Trimming took 3 bases from V and 1 from J; bases not matched to a gene: 9. CDR3 nucleotide sequence: TGTGCCAGCAGCTCCCCGGGACTAGCGGGAGTTAAGTCCTACAATGAGCAGTTCTTC. It is translated as CASSSPGLAGVKSYNEQFF. Based on the CDR3 plus reference TRBV5-4 and TRBJ2-1, the full variable domain is ETGVTQSPTHLIKTRGQQVTLRCSSQSGHNTVSWYQQALGQGPQFIFQYYREEENGRGNFPPRFSGLQFPNYSSELNVNALELDDSALYLCASSSPGLAGVKSYNEQFFGPGTRLTVL.

The chain carries TRBV18 and TRBJ1-4, with D maybe TRBD1 (5 bases). This CDR3 is 15 amino acids long. Trimming stripped 6 bases from V and 0 bases from J, with 11 bases between. CDR1 KGHSH and CDR2 LQKENI come from the germline V gene. The CDR3 region has the DNA TGTGCCAGCTCGTACAGGTCCACAACTAATGAAAAACTGTTTTTT. This codes for CASSYRSTTNEKLFF.

This chain links TRBV19 with TRBJ1-2, with a tentative D call TRBD1 (6 bases). Germline CDR1 is LNHDA and CDR2 is SQIVND (reference sequence). The CDR3 sequence is 15 residues long. Trimming took 5 bases from V and 2 from J, leaving 15 bases between them. CDR3 in DNA: TGTGCCAGTAGTGTTCGGACAGAAAGGAACTATGGCTACACCTTC. This gives the protein CASSVRTERNYGYTF.

The chain recombines TRBV7-9 with TRBJ2-2; D might be TRBD1 (6 bases). V lost 4 bases to trimming and J lost 3 bases, with 9 bases between them. CDR3 size: 14 residues. Germline V lookup: CDR1 SEHNR, CDR2 FQNEAQ (reference sequence). Here the CDR3 reads CASSSQGYTGELFF. The CDR3 DNA is TGTGCCAGCAGCTCACAGGGTTACACCGGGGAGCTGTTTTTT.

This clone appeared a few times. This chain uses TRBV19 with TRBJ2-2, with TRBD1 identical over 8 bases. Germline V CDR1 and CDR2: LNHDA, SQIVND (reference sequence). The CDR3 contains 15 residues. With 6 bases clipped from V and 0 bases from J, the junction kept 3 bases outside the gene matches. As DNA, the CDR3 is TGTGCCAGTAGGGGACAGGCAGCGAACACCGGGGAGCTGTTTTTT. Translation gives CASRGQAANTGELFF.

This chain joins TRBV19 and TRBJ1-4; possibly TRBD1 for D (5 bases). There are 14 residues in the CDR3. V dropped 2 bases and J dropped 8 bases, with 12 bases sitting between them. Per the germline V gene, CDR1 is LNHDA and CDR2 is SQIVND (reference sequence). CDR3 loop: CASSIRGGGEKLFF. The CDR3 region has the DNA TGTGCCAGTAGTATAAGGGGTGGTGGCGAAAAACTGTTTTTT. Looking up the rest from reference TRBV19 and TRBJ1-4 gives the full variable domain: DGGITQSPKYLFRKEGQNVTLSCEQNLNHDAMYWYRQDPGQGLRLIYYSQIVNDFQKGDIAEGYSVSREKKESFPLTVTSAQKNPTAFYLCASSIRGGGEKLFFGSGTQLSVL.

The chain employs TRBV5-4 and TRBJ2-1; TRBD1 aligns across 8 bases. Looked up from germline, CDR1 is SGHNT and CDR2 is YYREEE (reference sequence). With V trimmed by 4 bases and J by 6 bases, 6 bases remained unmatched. This CDR3 has 14 residues. In nucleotides, the CDR3 is TGTGCCAGCAGCCCTACCGGGACAGGCAATGAGCAGTTCTTC. This codes for CASSPTGTGNEQFF.

This chain connects TRBV5-6 to TRBJ2-2; 11 nucleotides line up with TRBD2. CDR3 size: 17 residues. The germline V gene has CDR1 SGHDT and CDR2 YYEEEE. With 5 bases clipped from V and 5 bases from J, the junction kept 11 bases outside the gene matches. CDR3 nucleotides: TGTGCCAGCAGGACGTGGGGACTAGCGGCGGGGACCGGGGAGCTGTTTTTT. Its protein is CASRTWGLAAGTGELFF.

This chain uses TRBV7-2 with TRBJ2-1; weak D call: TRBD1 (7 bases). V lost 0 bases to trimming and J lost 10 bases, with 22 bases between them. Germline values: CDR1 SGHTA, CDR2 FQGNSA. This CDR3 has 17 residues. The CDR3 loop reads CASSLAPGRQGPREQFF. The CDR3 DNA is TGTGCCAGCAGCTTAGCGCCCGGGAGACAGGGACCAAGGGAGCAGTTCTTC.

V and J are TRBV5-5 and TRBJ2-2, with 7 positions matching TRBD1. This CDR3 is 17 amino acids long. Germline V gene data show CDR1 as SGHKS and CDR2 as YYEKEE (reference sequence). The junction had 11 bases not matched to a gene; V was cut back by 3 bases and J by 3 bases. CDR3 in amino acids: CASSSHYQTGHTGELFF. CDR3 DNA sequence: TGTGCCAGCAGCTCCCACTACCAGACAGGGCACACCGGGGAGCTGTTTTTT.

This clone was seen once. This rearrangement joins TRBV4-1 to TRBJ1-3, with 7 nucleotides matching TRBD1. The germline gives CDR1 MGHRA, CDR2 YSYEKL. V shed 1 base, J shed 3 bases, and the junction held 3 bases outside the gene matches. The CDR3 has 15 amino acids. The CDR3 here is CASSQGQGVGNTIYF. CDR3 sequence (DNA): TGCGCCAGCAGCCAAGGACAGGGAGTTGGAAACACCATATATTTT.

The rearrangement joins TRBV5-1 to TRBJ1-2; weak D call: TRBD1 (5 bases). Germline loops: CDR1 SGHRS, CDR2 YFSETQ. The CDR3 loop spans 13 amino acids. With 4 bases removed from V and 4 bases from J, the gap between germline ends came to 11 bases. The CDR3 region is CASSPFDSYGYTF. CDR3 nucleotides: TGCGCCAGCAGCCCCTTCGACAGCTATGGCTACACCTTC.

The V gene is TRBV6-2 or TRBV6-3, the J gene TRBJ2-5, with TRBD1 matching 8 bases. CDR1 and CDR2 from the germline V gene are MNHEY and SVGEGT. The J segment lost 5 bases and the V segment lost 4 bases, leaving 9 bases of the junction unmatched. The CDR3 has 15 amino acids. CDR3 region: CASSSPAGGLETQYF. CDR3 nucleotide sequence: TGTGCCAGCAGTTCCCCGGCAGGGGGCCTTGAGACCCAGTACTTC.

The V gene is TRBV2, the J gene TRBJ1-5; possibly TRBD1 for D (5 bases). This CDR3 region has 15 residues. Between the trimmed V and J ends, which lost 4 bases and 3 bases, there was a span of 13 bases. Germline V gene lookup returns CDR1 SNHLY and CDR2 FYNNEI. The CDR3 here is CASSGGGAPNQPQHF. CDR3 DNA sequence: TGTGCCAGCAGTGGGGGGGGAGCTCCCAATCAGCCCCAGCATTTT.

The V and J genes are TRBV15 and TRBJ1-1; no clear D gene. This CDR3 spans 13 amino acids. Germline CDR1 LNHNV, CDR2 YYDKDF (reference sequence). The germline V and J ends were trimmed by 5 bases and 2 bases, with 9 bases remaining between them. For the CDR3, the DNA is TGTGCCACCAGCGCACACTACAACACTGAAGCTTTCTTT. Protein product: CATSAHYNTEAFF. The variable domain in full, completed from reference TRBV15 and TRBJ1-1, reads DAMVIQNPRYQVTQFGKPVTLSCSQTLNHNVMYWYQQKSSQAPKLLFHYYDKDFNNEADTPDNFQSRRPNTSFCFLDIRSPGLGDTAMYLCATSAHYNTEAFFGQGTRLTVV.

The chain combines TRBV2 with TRBJ2-7; 8 bases line up with TRBD2. The CDR3 spans 14 residues. The germline CDR1 and CDR2 sequences are SNHLY and FYNNEI. V gave up 7 bases and J gave up 5 bases; unmatched junction bases: 10. The CDR3 sequence: CASKGGLGLDEQYF. The CDR3 region has the DNA TGTGCCAGCAAGGGGGGACTAGGTTTGGACGAGCAGTACTTC. The full variable domain, in which reference TRBV2 and TRBJ2-7 provide the parts outside the CDR3, is EPEVTQTPSHQVTQMGQEVILRCVPISNHLYFYWYRQILGQKVEFLVSFYNNEISEKSEIFDDQFSVERPDGSNFTLKIRSTKLEDSAMYFCASKGGLGLDEQYFGPGTRLTVT.

This clone was observed once. The chain joins TRBV9 to TRBJ2-1; 13 nucleotides align to TRBD2. The CDR3 sequence is 18 residues long. The germline gives CDR1 SGDLS, CDR2 YYNGEE. The V segment lost 0 bases and the J segment 0 bases; nucleotides outside the gene matches: 3. The CDR3 DNA follows: TGTGCCAGCAGCGTAGCGACTAGCGGGAGGAGCTCCTACAATGAGCAGTTCTTC. Amino acid sequence: CASSVATSGRSSYNEQFF.

This chain joins TRBV30 and TRBJ1-5, with D perhaps matching TRBD1 (6 bases). V was trimmed by 3 bases and J by 0 bases, leaving 12 bases between them. CDR1 GTSNPN and CDR2 SVGIG come from the germline V gene (reference sequence). The CDR3 spans 15 residues. The CDR3 sequence: CAWSLTGYSNQPQHF. CDR3 in DNA: TGTGCCTGGAGCCTGACAGGCTATAGCAATCAGCCCCAGCATTTT.

The V and J genes are TRBV6-5 and TRBJ2-1, with D tentatively TRBD2 (6 bases). The germline V gene has CDR1 MNHEY and CDR2 SVGAGI. The V and J ends lost 2 bases and 0 bases respectively, with 11 bases between them. This CDR3 is built from 16 residues. The chain's CDR3 is CASSYGGASSYNEQFF. The CDR3, as DNA: TGTGCCAGCAGTTACGGCGGGGCTAGCTCCTACAATGAGCAGTTCTTC.

This chain joins TRBV5-1 and TRBJ2-1, with 12 bases aligning to TRBD2. V lost 6 bases and J lost 5; bases outside the gene matches: 3. The germline V gene has CDR1 SGHRS and CDR2 YFSETQ. This CDR3 has 14 amino acids. The DNA of the CDR3 is TGCGCCAGCAAAGGACTAGCGGGAAACAATGAGCAGTTCTTC. Its protein product is CASKGLAGNNEQFF.

The rearrangement joins TRBV5-1 to TRBJ1-5; possible D gene TRBD1, 6 bases. Trimming left V 3 bases short and J 5 bases short, with 9 bases between. Germline loops: CDR1 SGHRS, CDR2 YFSETQ. The CDR3 extends over 13 amino acids. CDR3 amino acids: CASSSGGDQPQHF. In DNA form, the CDR3 reads TGCGCCAGCAGCTCGGGGGGCGATCAGCCCCAGCATTTT.

The V call is TRBV6-5, the J call TRBJ2-7; possibly TRBD1 for D (6 bases). This CDR3 spans 12 amino acids. From germline, CDR1 is MNHEY and CDR2 SVGAGI. The V and J ends lost 8 bases and 4 bases respectively, with 12 bases between them. CDR3: CASVTGPYEQYF. Here the CDR3 DNA reads TGTGCCAGCGTAACAGGGCCATACGAGCAGTACTTC.

The rearrangement uses TRBV19 and TRBJ1-5; D might be TRBD1 (6 bases). The germline V and J ends were trimmed by 4 bases and 11 bases, with 15 bases remaining between them. The CDR3 consists of 13 residues. CDR1 and CDR2 (germline): LNHDA, SQIVND (reference sequence). The CDR3 coding sequence is TGTGCCAGTAGTACCTTACAGGGTGCCTCCCAGCATTTT. It encodes CASSTLQGASQHF. The variable domain in full, with the rest retrieved from reference TRBV19 and TRBJ1-5, is DGGITQSPKYLFRKEGQNVTLSCEQNLNHDAMYWYRQDPGQGLRLIYYSQIVNDFQKGDIAEGYSVSREKKESFPLTVTSAQKNPTAFYLCASSTLQGASQHFGDGTRLSIL.